This T cell receptor beta chain stems from a study of T cell responses to AZD1222 COVID-19 vaccine. Sequencing used immunoSEQ multiplex PCR; TCRdb keeps in-frame clones, though not all of them. Seen here are about 84,000 clones, 70% to 90% observed once, and the top ten hold 9.5% to 13%. Findings and caveats of the study: Vaccine-associated CD4 TCRs spanned spike, dominant at 160-218 and 743-854. It should be noted that donors were predominantly white British and more often female, and clonal diversity was possibly underestimated. Per reports, nearly half of all spike-specific TCRs target regions that are unmutated in variants. Baseline serostatus was positive in only 5 to 7 AZD1222 recipients.

Remarks on this clone: What it binds is unknown.

Trimming cost V 4 bases and J 1 base; bases outside gene matches: 8. Looked up from germline, CDR1 is LGHNA and CDR2 is YNFKEQ. This CDR3 is 16 amino acids long. Here the sequenced sample was peripheral blood, taken 28 days after the second AZD1222 dose. The receptor was derived from an adult who received the AZD1222 COVID-19 vaccine. The chain is built from TRBV4-2 and TRBJ1-2, with 8 bases fitting TRBD1. The CDR3 DNA reads TGTGCCAGCAGCCGAATGGGACAGGACCTTAACTATGGCTACACCTTC. Its translation: CASSRMGQDLNYGYTF.